The present T cell receptor (beta chain) was sequenced within a study of blood T cell repertoires in COVID-19. About the research overall: PBMCs, B-cell-depleted T cells, or T cells provided the cDNA or gDNA that made up the material.

Germline V gene sequence: CDR1 SGHTS, CDR2 YDEGEE. The CDR3 contains 14 residues. J lost 7 bases, V lost 4 bases, and 6 bases had no gene match. This clone appeared once. Sequencing was performed with immunoSEQ multiplex PCR; in TCRdb, only in-frame clones are kept and a portion is missing. The sample has some 180,000 clones; roughly 91% are singletons. This clonotype was sampled from a man aged 45 to 65 who had recovered from COVID-19. The specimen sequenced was peripheral blood. This chain connects TRBV5-8 to TRBJ2-1; 9 positions match TRBD1. The CDR3 region is CASSLGQGRNEQFF. The CDR3 region has the DNA TGTGCCAGCAGCCTCGGACAGGGGAGGAATGAGCAGTTCTTC.